The clone carrying this T cell receptor (beta chain) was seen a single time. Its antigen is currently unknown. This record belongs to a study of vaccination and CD4 T cells after COVID-19. Across the whole study: Following dose two, a median approximately 74 days (range 14 to 241) passed before post-vaccine samples were taken.

Treatment specified: 10-day PBMC culture with coronavirus spike peptide pools or control peptides (ViraFEST assay). Trimming left V 0 bases short and J 7 bases short, with 17 bases between. Germline lookup yields CDR1 LGHNA and CDR2 YNFKEQ. The CDR3 runs 16 residues. Study results and caveats: Spike mono-reactive clones accounted for 304 of the 307 vaccine-specific clones found in convalescent patients.

An Oncomine TCR Beta short-read assay was used to sequence the DNA from cultured CD4+ T cells. Genomic DNA was isolated from CD4+ T cells that had been cultured. TCRdb ran MiXCR on the PCR reads and lists one entry per CDR3 protein. Counted here are approximately 15,000 distinct CDR3 sequences, about 77% occurring once; the ten biggest clones make up around 9.6%. This TCR came from a human donor who received a COVID-19 vaccine. V is TRBV4-2 and J is TRBJ2-3, with D maybe TRBD2 (5 bases). Here the sequenced sample was CD4+ T cells from blood, cultured in vitro, taken after SARS-CoV-2 vaccination. This CDR3 reads CASSQDRGNLINTQYF. The CDR3 DNA reads TGTGCCAGCAGCCAAGATCGGGGTAACCTCATAAATACGCAGTATTTT.